This T cell receptor (beta chain) was found in a study of T cell responses to AZD1222 COVID-19 vaccine. TCRdb keeps only in-frame clones here, not all; method: immunoSEQ multiplex PCR. The sample records over 150,000 clones, 86% being singletons. CDR3 length equals 15 residues. V was shortened by 4 bases and J by 3 bases, with 12 bases between the two germline ends. The germline V gene has CDR1 MGHRA and CDR2 YSYEKL. The source is an adult in good health. The starting material was peripheral blood, obtained on day 0 of MenACWY control vaccination. This chain connects TRBV4-1 to TRBJ2-2; perhaps TRBD1 as D (6 bases). The CDR3 spells CASSPVQGYTGELFF. CDR3 nucleotide sequence: TGCGCCAGCAGCCCCGTGCAGGGGTACACCGGGGAGCTGTTTTTT.